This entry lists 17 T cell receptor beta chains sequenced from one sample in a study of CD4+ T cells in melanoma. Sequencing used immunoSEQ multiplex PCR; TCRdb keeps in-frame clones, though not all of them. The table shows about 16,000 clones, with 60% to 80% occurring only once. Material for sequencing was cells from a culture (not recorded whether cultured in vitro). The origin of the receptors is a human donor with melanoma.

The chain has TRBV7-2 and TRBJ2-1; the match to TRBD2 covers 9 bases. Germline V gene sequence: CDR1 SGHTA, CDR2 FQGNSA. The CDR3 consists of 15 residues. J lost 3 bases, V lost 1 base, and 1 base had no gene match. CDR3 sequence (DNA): TGTGCCAGCAGCTTAGTGCGGGGGGGCTACAATGAGCAGTTCTTC. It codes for CASSLVRGGYNEQFF.

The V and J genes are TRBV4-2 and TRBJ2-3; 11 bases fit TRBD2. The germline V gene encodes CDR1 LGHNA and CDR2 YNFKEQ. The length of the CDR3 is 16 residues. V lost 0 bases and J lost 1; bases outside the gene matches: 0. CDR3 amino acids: CASSQDSGGGTDTQYF. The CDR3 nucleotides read TGTGCCAGCAGCCAAGATAGCGGGGGGGGCACAGATACGCAGTATTTT.

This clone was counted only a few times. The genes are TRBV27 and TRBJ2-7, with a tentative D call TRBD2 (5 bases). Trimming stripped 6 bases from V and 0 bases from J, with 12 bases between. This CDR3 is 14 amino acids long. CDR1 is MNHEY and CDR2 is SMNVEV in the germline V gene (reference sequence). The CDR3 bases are TGTGCCAGCAGGGTCCTAGCCCTCTCCTACGAGCAGTACTTC. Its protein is CASRVLALSYEQYF.

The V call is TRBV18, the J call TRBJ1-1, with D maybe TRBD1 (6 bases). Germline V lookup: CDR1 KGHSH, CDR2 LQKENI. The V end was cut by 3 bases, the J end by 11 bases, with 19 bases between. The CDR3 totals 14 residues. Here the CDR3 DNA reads TGTGCCAGCTCACCGGCCGTAAACAGGGTACCGGCTTTCTTT. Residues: CASSPAVNRVPAFF. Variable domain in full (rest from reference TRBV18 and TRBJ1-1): NAGVMQNPRHLVRRRGQEARLRCSPMKGHSHVYWYRQLPEEGLKFMVYLQKENIIDESGMPKERFSAEFPKEGPSILRIQQVVRGDSAAYFCASSPAVNRVPAFFGQGTRLTVV.

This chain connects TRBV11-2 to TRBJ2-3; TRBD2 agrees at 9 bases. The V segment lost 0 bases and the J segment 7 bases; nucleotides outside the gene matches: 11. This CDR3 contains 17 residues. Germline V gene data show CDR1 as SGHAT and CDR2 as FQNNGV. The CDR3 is CASSLERGSGGLNTQYF. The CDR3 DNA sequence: TGTGCCAGCAGCTTAGAACGGGGTAGCGGGGGTCTAAATACGCAGTATTTT.

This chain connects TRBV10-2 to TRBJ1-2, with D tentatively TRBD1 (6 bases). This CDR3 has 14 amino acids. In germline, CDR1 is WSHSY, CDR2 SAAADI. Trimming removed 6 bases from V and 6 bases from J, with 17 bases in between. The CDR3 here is CASSLHRDSDGYTF. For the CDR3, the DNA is TGCGCCAGCAGCCTACACAGGGATAGTGATGGCTACACCTTC.

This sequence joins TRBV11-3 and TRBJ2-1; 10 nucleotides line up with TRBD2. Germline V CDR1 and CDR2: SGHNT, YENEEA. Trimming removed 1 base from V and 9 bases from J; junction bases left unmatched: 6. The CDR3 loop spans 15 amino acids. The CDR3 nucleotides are TGTGCCAGCAGCTTAGGCCTAGCGGGGGTTGGTGAGCAGTTCTTC. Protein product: CASSLGLAGVGEQFF.

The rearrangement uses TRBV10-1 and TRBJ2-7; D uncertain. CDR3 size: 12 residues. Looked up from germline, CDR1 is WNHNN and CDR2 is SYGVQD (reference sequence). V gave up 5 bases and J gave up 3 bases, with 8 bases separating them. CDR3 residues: CASSYDGYEQYF. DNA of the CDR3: TGCGCCAGCAGTTACGACGGCTACGAGCAGTACTTC.

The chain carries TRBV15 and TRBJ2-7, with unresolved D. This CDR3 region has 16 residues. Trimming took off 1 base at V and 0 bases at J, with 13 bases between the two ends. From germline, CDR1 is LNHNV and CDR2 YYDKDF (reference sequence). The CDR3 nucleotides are TGTGCCACCAGCAGAGGTTTGGGCTTAGGCTCCTACGAGCAGTACTTC. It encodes CATSRGLGLGSYEQYF. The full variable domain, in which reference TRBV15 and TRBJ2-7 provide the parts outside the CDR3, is DAMVIQNPRYQVTQFGKPVTLSCSQTLNHNVMYWYQQKSSQAPKLLFHYYDKDFNNEADTPDNFQSRRPNTSFCFLDIRSPGLGDTAMYLCATSRGLGLGSYEQYFGPGTRLTVT.

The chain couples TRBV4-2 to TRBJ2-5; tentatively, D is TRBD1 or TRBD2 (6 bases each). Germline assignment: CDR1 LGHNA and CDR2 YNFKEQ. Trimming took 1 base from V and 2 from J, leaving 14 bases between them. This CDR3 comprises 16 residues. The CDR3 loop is CASSQVGGKMQETQYF. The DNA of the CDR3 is TGTGCCAGCAGCCAAGTGGGGGGCAAGATGCAAGAGACCCAGTACTTC.

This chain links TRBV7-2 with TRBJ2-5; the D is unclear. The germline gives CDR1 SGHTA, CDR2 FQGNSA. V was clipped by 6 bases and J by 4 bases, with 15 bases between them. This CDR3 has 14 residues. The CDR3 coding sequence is TGTGCCAGCAGTTATGGCTTAGGGTTAGAGACCCAGTACTTC. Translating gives CASSYGLGLETQYF.

CDR3 nucleotides: TGTGCCTGGAGTGTAGCCACAGATACGCAGTATTTT. Residues: CAWSVATDTQYF. The rearrangement joins TRBV30 to TRBJ2-3; D not resolved. Trimming took 0 bases from V and 2 from J, leaving 3 bases between them. CDR3 size: 12 residues. The germline V gene encodes CDR1 GTSNPN and CDR2 SVGIG (reference sequence).

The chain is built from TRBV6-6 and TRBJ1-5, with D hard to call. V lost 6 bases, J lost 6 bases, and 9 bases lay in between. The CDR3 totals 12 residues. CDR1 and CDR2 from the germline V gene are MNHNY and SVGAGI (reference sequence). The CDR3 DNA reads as TGTGCCAGCAGCCGAAGCCTTCAGCCCCAGCATTTT. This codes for CASSRSLQPQHF.

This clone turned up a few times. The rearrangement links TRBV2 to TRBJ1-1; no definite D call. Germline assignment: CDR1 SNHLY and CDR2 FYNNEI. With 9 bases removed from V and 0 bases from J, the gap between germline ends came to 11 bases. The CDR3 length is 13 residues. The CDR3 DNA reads TGTGCCAGACATGTAGTAATGAACACTGAAGCTTTCTTT. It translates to CARHVVMNTEAFF.

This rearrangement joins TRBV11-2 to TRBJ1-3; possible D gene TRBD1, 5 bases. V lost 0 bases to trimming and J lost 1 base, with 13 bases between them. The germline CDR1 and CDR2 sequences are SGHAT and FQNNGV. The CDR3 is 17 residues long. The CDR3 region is CASSLDGARGSGNTIYF. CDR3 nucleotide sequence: TGTGCCAGCAGCTTAGATGGAGCTAGGGGATCTGGAAACACCATATATTTT.

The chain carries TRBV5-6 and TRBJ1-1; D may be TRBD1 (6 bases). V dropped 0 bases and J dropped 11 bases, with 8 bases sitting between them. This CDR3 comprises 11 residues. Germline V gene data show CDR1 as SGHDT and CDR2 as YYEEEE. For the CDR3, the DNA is TGTGCCAGCAGCTTGGAGGGGGTGGCTTTCTTT. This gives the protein CASSLEGVAFF.

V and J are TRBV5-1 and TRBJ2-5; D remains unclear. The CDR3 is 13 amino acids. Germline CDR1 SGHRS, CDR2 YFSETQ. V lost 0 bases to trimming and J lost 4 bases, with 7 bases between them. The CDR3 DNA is TGCGCCAGCAGCTTGGGGTCCGGAGAGACCCAGTACTTC. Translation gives CASSLGSGETQYF. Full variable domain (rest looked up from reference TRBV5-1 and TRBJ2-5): KAGVTQTPRYLIKTRGQQVTLSCSPISGHRSVSWYQQTPGQGLQFLFEYFSETQRNKGNFPGRFSGRQFSNSRSEMNVSTLELGDSALYLCASSLGSGETQYFGPGTRLLVL.